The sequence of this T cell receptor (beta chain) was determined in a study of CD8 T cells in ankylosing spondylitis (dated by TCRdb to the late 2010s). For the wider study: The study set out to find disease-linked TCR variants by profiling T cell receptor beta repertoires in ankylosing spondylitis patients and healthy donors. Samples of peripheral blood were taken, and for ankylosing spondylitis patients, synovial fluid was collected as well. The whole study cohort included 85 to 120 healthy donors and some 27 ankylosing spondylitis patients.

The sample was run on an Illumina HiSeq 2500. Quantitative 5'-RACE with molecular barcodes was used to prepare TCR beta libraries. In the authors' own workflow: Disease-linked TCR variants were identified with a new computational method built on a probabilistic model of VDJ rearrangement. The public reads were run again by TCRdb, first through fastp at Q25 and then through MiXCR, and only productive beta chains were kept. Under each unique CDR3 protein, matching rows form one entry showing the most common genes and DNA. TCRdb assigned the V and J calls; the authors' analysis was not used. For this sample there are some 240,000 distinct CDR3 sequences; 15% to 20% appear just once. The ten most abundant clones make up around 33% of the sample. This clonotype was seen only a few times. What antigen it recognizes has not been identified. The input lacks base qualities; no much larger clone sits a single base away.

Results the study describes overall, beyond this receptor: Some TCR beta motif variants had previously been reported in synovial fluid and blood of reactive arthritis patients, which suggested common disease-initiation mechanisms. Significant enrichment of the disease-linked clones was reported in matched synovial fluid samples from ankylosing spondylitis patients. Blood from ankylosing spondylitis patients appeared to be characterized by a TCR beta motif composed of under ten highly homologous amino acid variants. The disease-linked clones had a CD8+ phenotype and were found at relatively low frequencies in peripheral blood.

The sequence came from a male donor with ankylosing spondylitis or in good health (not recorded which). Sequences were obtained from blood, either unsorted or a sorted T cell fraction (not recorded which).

Read as DNA, the sequence is TGTGCCAGCAGTTACATGGCTGGGGCCAACGTCCTGACTTTC. Translated, this gives CASSYMAGANVLTF. The V and J genes are TRBV6-5 and TRBJ2-6; the D gene assignment is ambiguous. Measured from the cysteine to the phenylalanine, the CDR3 is 14 residues long. The kept DNA is CDR3 alone, 42 bases in frame from the first base. From a lookup of the germline V gene, CDR1 and CDR2 are MNHEY and SVGAGI. Trimming costs V 2 bases and J 2 bases, and their ends lie 4 bases apart.